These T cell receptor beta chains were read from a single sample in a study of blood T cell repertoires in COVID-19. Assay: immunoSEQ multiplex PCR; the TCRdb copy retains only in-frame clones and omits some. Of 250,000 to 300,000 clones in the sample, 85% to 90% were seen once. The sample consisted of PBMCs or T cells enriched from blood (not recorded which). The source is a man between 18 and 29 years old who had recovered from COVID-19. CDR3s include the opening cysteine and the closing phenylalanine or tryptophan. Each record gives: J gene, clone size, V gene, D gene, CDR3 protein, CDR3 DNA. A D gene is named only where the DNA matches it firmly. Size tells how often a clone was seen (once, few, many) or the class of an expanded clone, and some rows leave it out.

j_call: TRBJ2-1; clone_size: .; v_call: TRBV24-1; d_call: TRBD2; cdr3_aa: CATSDPTSSPNNEQFF; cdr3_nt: TGTGCCACCAGTGATCCGACTAGCTCCCCAAACAATGAGCAGTTCTTC
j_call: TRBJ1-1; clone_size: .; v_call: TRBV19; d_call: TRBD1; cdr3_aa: CASREPGQGPGDTEAFF; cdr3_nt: TGTGCCAGTAGGGAACCGGGACAGGGGCCAGGGGACACTGAAGCTTTCTTT
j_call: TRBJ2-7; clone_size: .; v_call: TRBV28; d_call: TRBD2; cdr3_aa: CASSIGTSGAYEQYF; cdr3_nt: TGTGCCAGCAGTATCGGGACTAGCGGTGCCTACGAGCAGTACTTC
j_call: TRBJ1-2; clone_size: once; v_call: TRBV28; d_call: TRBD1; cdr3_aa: CASSPRTGRVGYTF; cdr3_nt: TGTGCCAGCAGCCCTCGGACAGGGCGGGTGGGCTACACCTTC
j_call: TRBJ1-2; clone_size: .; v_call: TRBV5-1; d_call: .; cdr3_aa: CASSWAPAGRRDGYTF; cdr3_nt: TGCGCCAGCAGCTGGGCCCCGGCGGGGAGAAGAGATGGCTACACCTTC
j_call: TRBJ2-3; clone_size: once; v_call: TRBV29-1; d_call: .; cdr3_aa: CSVGETGLRADTQYF; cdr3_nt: TGCAGCGTTGGGGAGACTGGGCTCCGGGCAGATACGCAGTATTTT
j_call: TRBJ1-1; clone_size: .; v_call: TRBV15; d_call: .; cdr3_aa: CATREGGTEAFF; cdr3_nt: TGTGCCACCAGGGAAGGGGGCACTGAAGCTTTCTTT
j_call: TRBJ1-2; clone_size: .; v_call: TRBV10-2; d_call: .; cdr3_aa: CASGGGQYGYTF; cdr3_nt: TGCGCCAGCGGAGGAGGACAGTACGGCTACACCTTC
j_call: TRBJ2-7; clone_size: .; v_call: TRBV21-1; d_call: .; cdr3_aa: CASSGTSGCSYEQYF; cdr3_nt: TGTGCCAGCAGCGGGACTAGCGGGTGCTCCTACGAGCAGTACTTC
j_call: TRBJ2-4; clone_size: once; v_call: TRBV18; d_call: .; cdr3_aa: CASSPPQRVKNIQYF; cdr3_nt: TGTGCCAGCTCACCTCCCCAGCGGGTAAAAAACATTCAGTACTTC
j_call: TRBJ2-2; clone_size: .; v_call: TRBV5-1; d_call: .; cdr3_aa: CASSLDRLTGELFF; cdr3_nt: TGCGCCAGCAGCTTGGACAGGCTCACCGGGGAGCTGTTTTTT
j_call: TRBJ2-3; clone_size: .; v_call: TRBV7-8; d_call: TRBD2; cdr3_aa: CASSLGWGRAADTQYF; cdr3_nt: TGTGCCAGCAGCTTAGGATGGGGGAGGGCCGCAGATACGCAGTATTTT
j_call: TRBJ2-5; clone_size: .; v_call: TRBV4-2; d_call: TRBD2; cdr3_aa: CASSQFSGGATETQYF; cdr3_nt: TGTGCCAGCAGCCAATTCAGCGGGGGGGCCACGGAGACCCAGTACTTC
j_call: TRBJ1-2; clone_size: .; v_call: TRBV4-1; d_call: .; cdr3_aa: CASSQDSGAGYGYTF; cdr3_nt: TGCGCCAGCAGCCAAGATTCGGGTGCGGGCTATGGCTACACCTTC
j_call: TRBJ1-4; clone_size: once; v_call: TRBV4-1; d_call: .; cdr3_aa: CASSLTFQGEKLFF; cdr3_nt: TGCGCCAGCAGCCTAACGTTCCAGGGCGAAAAACTGTTTTTT
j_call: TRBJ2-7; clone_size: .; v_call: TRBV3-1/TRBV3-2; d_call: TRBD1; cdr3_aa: CASSPGQGKSEQYF; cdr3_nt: TGTGCCAGCAGCCCCGGACAGGGGAAGAGCGAGCAGTACTTC
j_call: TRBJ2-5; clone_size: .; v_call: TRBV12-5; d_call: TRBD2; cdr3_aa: CASAGGVPQETQYF; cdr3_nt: TGTGCTAGTGCTGGGGGGGTGCCGCAAGAGACCCAGTACTTC
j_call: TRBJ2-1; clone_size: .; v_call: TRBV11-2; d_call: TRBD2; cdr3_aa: CASSGTSSYNEQFF; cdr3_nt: TGTGCCAGCAGCGGGACTAGCTCCTACAATGAGCAGTTCTTC
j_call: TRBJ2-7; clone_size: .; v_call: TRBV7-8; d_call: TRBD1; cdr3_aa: CASSLVFGTGYEQYF; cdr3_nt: TGTGCCAGCAGCTTAGTGTTCGGGACAGGCTACGAGCAGTACTTC
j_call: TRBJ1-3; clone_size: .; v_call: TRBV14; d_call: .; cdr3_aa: CASSQPGTFGNTIYF; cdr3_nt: TGTGCCAGCAGCCAACCGGGGACATTTGGAAACACCATATATTTT
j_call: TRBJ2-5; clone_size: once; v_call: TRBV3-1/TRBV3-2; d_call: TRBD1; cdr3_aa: CASSQETGRQTQYF; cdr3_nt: TGTGCCAGCAGCCAAGAGACAGGGCGGCAGACCCAGTACTTC
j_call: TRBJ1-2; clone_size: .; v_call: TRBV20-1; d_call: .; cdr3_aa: CSASITEISYGYTF; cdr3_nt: TGCAGTGCTAGTATCACCGAGATCTCCTATGGCTACACCTTC
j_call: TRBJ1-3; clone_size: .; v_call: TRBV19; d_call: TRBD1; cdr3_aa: CASSIRTGSGNTIYF; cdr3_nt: TGTGCCAGTAGTATCCGGACAGGCTCTGGAAACACCATATATTTT
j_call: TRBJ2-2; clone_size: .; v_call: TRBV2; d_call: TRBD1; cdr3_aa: CASSLDRSGELFF; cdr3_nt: TGTGCCAGCAGCTTGGACAGGTCCGGGGAGCTGTTTTTT
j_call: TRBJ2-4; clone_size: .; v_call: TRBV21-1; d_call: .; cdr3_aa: CASSPSPPTTGMAKNIQYF; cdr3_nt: TGTGCCAGCAGCCCAAGCCCGCCGACGACAGGGATGGCCAAAAACATTCAGTACTTC
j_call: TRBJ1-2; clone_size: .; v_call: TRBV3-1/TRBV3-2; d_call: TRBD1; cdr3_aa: CASSQGQGAGYTF; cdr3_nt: TGTGCCAGCAGCCAGGGACAGGGGGCGGGCTACACCTTC
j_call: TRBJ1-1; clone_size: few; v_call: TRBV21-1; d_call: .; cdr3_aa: CASSRTGTGGVGTEAFF; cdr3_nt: TGTGCCAGCAGCAGAACCGGGACAGGGGGAGTCGGCACTGAAGCTTTCTTT
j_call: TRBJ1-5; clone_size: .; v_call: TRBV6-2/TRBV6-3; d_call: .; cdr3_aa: CASSYGGAGNQPQHF; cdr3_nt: TGTGCCAGCAGTTATGGAGGGGCCGGCAATCAGCCCCAGCATTTT
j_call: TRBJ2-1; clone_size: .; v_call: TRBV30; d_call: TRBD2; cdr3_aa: CAWDTSGRYNEQFF; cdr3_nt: TGTGCCTGGGATACTAGCGGGAGATACAATGAGCAGTTCTTC
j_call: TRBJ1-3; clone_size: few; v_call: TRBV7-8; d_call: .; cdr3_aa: CASSFVGIGNTIYF; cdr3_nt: TGTGCCAGCAGCTTTGTCGGGATCGGAAACACCATATATTTT